The clone carrying this TCR beta chain was detected many times. Its antigen is currently unknown. One base away lies a much larger clone, so this may be a sequencing read error. This sample includes further DNA sequences coding for the same CDR3. The sample originates from a study of shared clonotypes between healthy human individuals. Generated by immunoSEQ multiplex PCR, the TCRdb table keeps only in-frame clones and is missing some. The sample records 550,000 to 700,000 clones, about 80% being singletons. The CDR3 covers 16 residues. Germline CDR1 reads SGHRS; CDR2 reads YFSETQ. Germline trimming cut 0 bases from V and 0 bases from J; bases unmatched to any gene: 3. Whole-study results and caveats: Sample collection involved blood only; tissue repertoires are likely different. Although depth was large, rarefaction showed that sequencing of the sorted subsets was incomplete.

The chain combines TRBV5-1 with TRBJ2-3, with 8 bases lining up with TRBD1. The material sequenced was memory CD4+ T cells sorted from blood. As for subset: CD45RA-negative fraction. The TCR originated in a woman aged 25 to 39 in good health. CDR3 amino acids: CASSLGQGASTDTQYF. CDR3 nucleotide sequence: TGCGCCAGCAGCTTGGGGCAGGGGGCGAGCACAGATACGCAGTATTTT. The entire variable domain, with the rest obtained from reference TRBV5-1 and TRBJ2-3, is as follows: KAGVTQTPRYLIKTRGQQVTLSCSPISGHRSVSWYQQTPGQGLQFLFEYFSETQRNKGNFPGRFSGRQFSNSRSEMNVSTLELGDSALYLCASSLGQGASTDTQYFGPGTRLTVL.